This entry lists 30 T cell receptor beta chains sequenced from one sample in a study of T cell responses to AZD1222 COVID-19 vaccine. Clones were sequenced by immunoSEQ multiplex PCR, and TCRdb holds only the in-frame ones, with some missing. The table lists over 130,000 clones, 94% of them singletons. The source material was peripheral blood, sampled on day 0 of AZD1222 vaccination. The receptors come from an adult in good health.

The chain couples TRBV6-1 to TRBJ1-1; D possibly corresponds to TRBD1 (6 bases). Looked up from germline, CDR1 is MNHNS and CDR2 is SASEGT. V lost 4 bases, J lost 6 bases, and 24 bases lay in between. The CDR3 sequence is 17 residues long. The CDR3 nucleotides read TGTGCCAGCAGTGGGCAGGGGTTTATTGTCACCCAGGCTGAAGCTTTCTTT. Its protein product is CASSGQGFIVTQAEAFF.

This CDR3 is CARSLADSGNTIYF. Here the CDR3 DNA reads TGTGCCAGAAGCTTGGCCGACAGCGGAAACACCATATATTTT. The gene calls are TRBV5-3 and TRBJ1-3; TRBD1 might be the D (5 bases). TRBV5-3 is placed among ORFs of uncertain function. CDR3 length equals 14 residues. With 0 bases removed from V and 4 bases from J, the gap between germline ends came to 8 bases.

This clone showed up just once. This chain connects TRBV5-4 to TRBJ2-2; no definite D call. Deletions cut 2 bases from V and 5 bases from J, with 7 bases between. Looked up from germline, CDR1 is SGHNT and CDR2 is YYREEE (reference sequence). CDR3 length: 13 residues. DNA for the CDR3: TGTGCCAGCAGCTTTATAGGGACCGGGGAGCTGTTTTTT. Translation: CASSFIGTGELFF.

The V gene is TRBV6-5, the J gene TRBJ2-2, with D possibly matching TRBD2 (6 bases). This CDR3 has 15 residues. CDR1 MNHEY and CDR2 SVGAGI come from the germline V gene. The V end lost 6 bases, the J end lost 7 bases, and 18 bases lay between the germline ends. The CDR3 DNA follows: TGTGCCAGCAGGGGGGGTTCAGGGCTTAGCGGGGAGCTGTTTTTT. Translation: CASRGGSGLSGELFF.

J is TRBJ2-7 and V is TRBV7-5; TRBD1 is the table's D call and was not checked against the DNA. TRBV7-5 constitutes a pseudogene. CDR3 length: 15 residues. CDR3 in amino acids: CVRSPSTGFSYEQYV. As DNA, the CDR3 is TGTGTCAGAAGCCCGTCGACAGGATTTTCCTACGAGCAGTACGTC.

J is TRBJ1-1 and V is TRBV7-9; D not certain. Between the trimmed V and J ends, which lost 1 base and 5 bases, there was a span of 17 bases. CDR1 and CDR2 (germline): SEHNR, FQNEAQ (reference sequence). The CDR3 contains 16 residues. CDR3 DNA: TGTGCCAGCAGCTTAGAATCGGGCGGGCCCGGTACTGAAGCTTTCTTT. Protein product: CASSLESGGPGTEAFF.

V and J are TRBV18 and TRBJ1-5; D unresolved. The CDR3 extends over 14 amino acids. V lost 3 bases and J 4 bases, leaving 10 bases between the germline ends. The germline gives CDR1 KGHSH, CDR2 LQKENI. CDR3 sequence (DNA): TGTGCCAGCTCACCCCTTACGGGAAATCAGCCCCAGCATTTT. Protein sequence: CASSPLTGNQPQHF.

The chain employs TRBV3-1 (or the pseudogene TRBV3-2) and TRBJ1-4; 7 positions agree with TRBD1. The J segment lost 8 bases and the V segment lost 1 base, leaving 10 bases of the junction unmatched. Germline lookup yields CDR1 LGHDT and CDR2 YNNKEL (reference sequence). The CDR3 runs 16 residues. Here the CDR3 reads CASSQVRGQVREKLFF. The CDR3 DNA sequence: TGTGCCAGCAGCCAAGTAAGGGGGCAGGTACGAGAAAAACTGTTTTTT.

The CDR3 here is CASSPLASTFPPQETQYF. The DNA of the CDR3 is TGTGCCAGCTCACCACTGGCGTCCACGTTCCCTCCCCAAGAGACCCAGTACTTC. The V call is TRBV18, the J call TRBJ2-5, with no clear D. Germline V gene data show CDR1 as KGHSH and CDR2 as LQKENI. This CDR3 contains 18 residues. Trimming took off 1 base at V and 1 base at J, with 19 bases between the two ends. Full variable domain (remainder filled in from reference TRBV18 and TRBJ2-5): NAGVMQNPRHLVRRRGQEARLRCSPMKGHSHVYWYRQLPEEGLKFMVYLQKENIIDESGMPKERFSAEFPKEGPSILRIQQVVRGDSAAYFCASSPLASTFPPQETQYFGPGTRLLVL.

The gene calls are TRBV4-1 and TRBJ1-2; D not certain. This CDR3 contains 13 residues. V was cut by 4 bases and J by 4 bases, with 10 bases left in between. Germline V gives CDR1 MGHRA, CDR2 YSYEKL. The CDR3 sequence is CASSPLRSYGYTF. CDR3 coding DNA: TGCGCCAGCAGCCCCCTCCGGTCCTATGGCTACACCTTC.

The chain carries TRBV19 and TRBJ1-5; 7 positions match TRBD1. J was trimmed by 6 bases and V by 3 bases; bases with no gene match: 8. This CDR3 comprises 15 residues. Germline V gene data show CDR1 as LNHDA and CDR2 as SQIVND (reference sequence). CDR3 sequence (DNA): TGTGCCAGTAGTATGACAGGGACTTTCATTCAGCCCCAGCATTTT. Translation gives CASSMTGTFIQPQHF.

The CDR3 protein is CASSRDGGGSRRQYF. The CDR3 bases are TGTGCCAGCAGTCGTGACGGTGGGGGGTCCAGGCGGCAGTATTTT. The V and J genes are TRBV2 and TRBJ2-3; maybe TRBD2 (6 bases). Looked up from germline, CDR1 is SNHLY and CDR2 is FYNNEI. The V end lost 5 bases, the J end lost 11 bases, and 23 bases lay between the germline ends. This CDR3 is built from 15 residues.

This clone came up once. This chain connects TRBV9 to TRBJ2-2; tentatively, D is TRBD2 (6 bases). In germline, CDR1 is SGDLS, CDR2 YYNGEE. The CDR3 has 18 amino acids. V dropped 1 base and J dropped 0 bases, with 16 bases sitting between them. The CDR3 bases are TGTGCCAGCAGCGTAACTCCTAAGCGGGTCACGAACACCGGGGAGCTGTTTTTT. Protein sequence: CASSVTPKRVTNTGELFF.

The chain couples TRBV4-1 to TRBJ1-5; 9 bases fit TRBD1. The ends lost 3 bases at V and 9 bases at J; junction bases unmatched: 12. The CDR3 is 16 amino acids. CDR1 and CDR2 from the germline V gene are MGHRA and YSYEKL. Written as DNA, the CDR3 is TGCGCCAGCAGCCACCCACAGGGGGCGCGGGGAGGGCCCCAGCATTTT. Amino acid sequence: CASSHPQGARGGPQHF.

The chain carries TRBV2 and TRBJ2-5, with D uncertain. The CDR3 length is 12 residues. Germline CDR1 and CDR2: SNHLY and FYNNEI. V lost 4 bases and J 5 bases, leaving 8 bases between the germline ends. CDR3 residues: CASSGDSETQYF. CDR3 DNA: TGTGCCAGCAGTGGTGACTCGGAGACCCAGTACTTC.

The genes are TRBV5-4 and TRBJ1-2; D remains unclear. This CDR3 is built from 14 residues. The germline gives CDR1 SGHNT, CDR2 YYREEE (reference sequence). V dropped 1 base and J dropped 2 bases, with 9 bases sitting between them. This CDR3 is CASSLTASNYGYTF. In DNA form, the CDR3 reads TGTGCCAGCAGCTTGACAGCTAGCAACTATGGCTACACCTTC.

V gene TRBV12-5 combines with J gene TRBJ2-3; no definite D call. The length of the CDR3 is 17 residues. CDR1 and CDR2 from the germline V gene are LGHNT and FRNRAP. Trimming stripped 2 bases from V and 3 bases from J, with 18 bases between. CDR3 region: CASGLSPESLGTDTQYF. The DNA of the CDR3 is TGTGCTAGTGGTTTGTCCCCCGAGTCGTTGGGGACAGATACGCAGTATTTT.

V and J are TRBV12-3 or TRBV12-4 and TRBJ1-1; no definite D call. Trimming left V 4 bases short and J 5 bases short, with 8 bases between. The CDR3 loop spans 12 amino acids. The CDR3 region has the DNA TGTGCCAGCAGTTCGTTAGGGACTGAAGCTTTCTTT. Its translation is CASSSLGTEAFF.

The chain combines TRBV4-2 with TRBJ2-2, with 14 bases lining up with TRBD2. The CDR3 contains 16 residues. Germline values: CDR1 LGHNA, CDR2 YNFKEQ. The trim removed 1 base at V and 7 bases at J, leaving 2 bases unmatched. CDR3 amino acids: CASSQAGTSGGGELFF. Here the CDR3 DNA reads TGTGCCAGCAGCCAAGCCGGGACTAGCGGGGGCGGGGAGCTGTTTTTT.

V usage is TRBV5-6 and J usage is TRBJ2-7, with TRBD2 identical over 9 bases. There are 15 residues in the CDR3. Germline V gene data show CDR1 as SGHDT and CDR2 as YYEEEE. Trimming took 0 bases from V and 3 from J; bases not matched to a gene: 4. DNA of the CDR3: TGTGCCAGCAGCTTGGTTAGCGGGGGAGACTACGAGCAGTACGTC. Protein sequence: CASSLVSGGDYEQYV.

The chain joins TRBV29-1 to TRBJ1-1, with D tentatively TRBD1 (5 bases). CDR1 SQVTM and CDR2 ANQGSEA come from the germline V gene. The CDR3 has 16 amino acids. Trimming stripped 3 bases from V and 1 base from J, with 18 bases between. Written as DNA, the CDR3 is TGCAGCGTTGATCTCCTCGGGACCAAGCCGAACACTGAAGCTTTCTTT. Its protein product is CSVDLLGTKPNTEAFF.

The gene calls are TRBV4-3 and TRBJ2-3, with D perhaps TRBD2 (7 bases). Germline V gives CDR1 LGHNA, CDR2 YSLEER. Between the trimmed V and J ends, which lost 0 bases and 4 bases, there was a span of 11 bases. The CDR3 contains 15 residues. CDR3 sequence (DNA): TGCGCCAGCAGCCAAGATGGGGGGGCGTCAGATACGCAGTATTTT. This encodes CASSQDGGASDTQYF.

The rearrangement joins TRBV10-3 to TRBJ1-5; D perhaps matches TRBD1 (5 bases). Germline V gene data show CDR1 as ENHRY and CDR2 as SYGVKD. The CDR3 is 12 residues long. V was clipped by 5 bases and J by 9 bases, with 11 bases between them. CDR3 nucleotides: TGTGCCATCAGTCCCGTCGACAGGCCCCAGCATTTT. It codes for CAISPVDRPQHF.

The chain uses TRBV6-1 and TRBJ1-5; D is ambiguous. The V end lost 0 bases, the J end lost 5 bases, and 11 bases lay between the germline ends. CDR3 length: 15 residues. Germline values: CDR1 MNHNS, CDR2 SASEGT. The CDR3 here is CASSEASTPYQPQHF. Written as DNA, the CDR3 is TGTGCCAGCAGTGAAGCTTCGACACCCTATCAGCCCCAGCATTTT.

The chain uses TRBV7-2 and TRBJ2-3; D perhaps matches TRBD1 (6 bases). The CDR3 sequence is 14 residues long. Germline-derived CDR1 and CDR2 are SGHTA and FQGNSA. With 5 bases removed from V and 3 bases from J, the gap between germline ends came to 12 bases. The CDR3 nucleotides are TGTGCCAGCAGCCCAGTACAGGGTACAGATACGCAGTATTTT. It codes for CASSPVQGTDTQYF.

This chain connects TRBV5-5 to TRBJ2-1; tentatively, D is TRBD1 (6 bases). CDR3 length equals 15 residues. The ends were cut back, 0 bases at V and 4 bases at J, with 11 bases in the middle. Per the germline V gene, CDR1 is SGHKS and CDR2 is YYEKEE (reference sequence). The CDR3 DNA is TGTGCCAGCAGCTTGGTCAGGGGCTCTTACAATGAGCAGTTCTTC. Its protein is CASSLVRGSYNEQFF.

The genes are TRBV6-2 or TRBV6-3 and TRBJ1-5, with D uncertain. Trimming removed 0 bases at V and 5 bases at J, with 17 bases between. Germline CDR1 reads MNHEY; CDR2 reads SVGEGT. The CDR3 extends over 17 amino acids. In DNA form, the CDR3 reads TGTGCCAGCAGTTACTCGAACGGGTGGGCAGGAGATCAGCCCCAGCATTTT. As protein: CASSYSNGWAGDQPQHF.

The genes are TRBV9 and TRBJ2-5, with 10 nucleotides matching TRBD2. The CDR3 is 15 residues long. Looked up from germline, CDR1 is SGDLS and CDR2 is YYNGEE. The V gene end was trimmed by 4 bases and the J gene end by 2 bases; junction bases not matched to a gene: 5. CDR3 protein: CASSSYSGGQETQYF. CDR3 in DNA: TGTGCCAGCAGCAGCTATAGCGGGGGGCAAGAGACCCAGTACTTC.

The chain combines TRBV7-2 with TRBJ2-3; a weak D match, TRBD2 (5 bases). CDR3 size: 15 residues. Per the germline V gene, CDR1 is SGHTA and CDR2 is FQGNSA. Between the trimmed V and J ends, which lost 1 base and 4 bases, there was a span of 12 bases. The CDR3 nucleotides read TGTGCCAGCAGCTTAGTAGTTAGCGTCGCAGATACGCAGTATTTT. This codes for CASSLVVSVADTQYF. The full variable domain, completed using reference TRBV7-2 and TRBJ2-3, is GAGVSQSPSNKVTEKGKDVELRCDPISGHTALYWYRQSLGQGLEFLIYFQGNSAPDKSGLPSDRFSAERTGGSVSTLTIQRTQQEDSAVYLCASSLVVSVADTQYFGPGTRLTVL.

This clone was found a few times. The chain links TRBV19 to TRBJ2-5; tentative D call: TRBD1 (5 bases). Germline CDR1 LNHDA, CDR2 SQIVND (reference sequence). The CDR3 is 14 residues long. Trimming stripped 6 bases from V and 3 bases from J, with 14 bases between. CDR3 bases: TGTGCCAGTAGCCTCCCCCGCAGGGAAGAGACCCAGTACTTC. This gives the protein CASSLPRREETQYF.